One sample yielded the 14 T cell receptor beta chains listed below, sequenced in a study of preoperative IRX-2 immunotherapy in early breast cancer. The repertoire was sequenced with immunoSEQ multiplex PCR; TCRdb's copy has only in-frame clones and lacks some. The data show approximately 24,000 clones, around nine tenths seen once. Treatment defined: preoperative locoregional IRX-2 cytokine immunotherapy. Sample: tumor tissue, taken after IRX-2 immunotherapy. These receptors were taken from a human donor with breast cancer.

This sequence joins TRBV7-6 and TRBJ1-1, with D uncertain. Trimming shortened V by 5 bases and J by 1 base, and 11 bases separated the two germline ends. The CDR3 length is 14 residues. Germline assignment: CDR1 SGHVS and CDR2 FNYEAQ. DNA for the CDR3: TGTGCCAGCAGCATCTCGGCAGAGAACACTGAAGCTTTCTTT. Its protein product is CASSISAENTEAFF.

This clone was picked up one time. The chain employs TRBV18 and TRBJ1-2; 10 bases align to TRBD1. The CDR3 has 14 residues. CDR1 is KGHSH, CDR2 LQKENI, per germline. With V trimmed by 1 base and J by 4 bases, 0 bases remained unmatched. The CDR3 nucleotides are TGTGCCAGCTCACCACGACAGGGGGCCTATGGCTACACCTTC. The encoded protein is CASSPRQGAYGYTF.

The chain recombines TRBV10-2 with TRBJ2-7; 7 bases are a match to TRBD1. Trimming removed 1 base from V and 0 bases from J; junction bases left unmatched: 12. Germline assignment: CDR1 WSHSY and CDR2 SAAADI. CDR3 size: 18 residues. In DNA, the CDR3 is TGCGCCAGCAGTGAGTACCCGACCGGGACAGAGGACTCCTACGAGCAGTACGTC. As protein: CASSEYPTGTEDSYEQYV.

This rearrangement joins TRBV2 to TRBJ2-7; 7 nucleotides line up with TRBD1. CDR1 and CDR2 (germline): SNHLY, FYNNEI. After removal of 1 base from V and 2 bases from J, the junction contained 2 bases not matched to a gene. The CDR3 is 14 amino acids. The CDR3 bases are TGTGCCAGCAGTGAAGGGGGGACAGCCTACGAGCAGTACTTC. Its translation: CASSEGGTAYEQYF.

The chain recombines TRBV7-2 with TRBJ1-1; 9 nucleotides agree with TRBD1. Per the germline V gene, CDR1 is SGHTA and CDR2 is FQGNSA. V was pared by 3 bases and J by 0 bases, with 5 bases of the junction left unmatched. This CDR3 contains 16 residues. CDR3 DNA: TGTGCCAGCAGCTTTGGGACAGGGCGTTTGAACACTGAAGCTTTCTTT. Protein product: CASSFGTGRLNTEAFF. The full variable domain, its missing parts supplied by reference TRBV7-2 and TRBJ1-1, is GAGVSQSPSNKVTEKGKDVELRCDPISGHTALYWYRQSLGQGLEFLIYFQGNSAPDKSGLPSDRFSAERTGGSVSTLTIQRTQQEDSAVYLCASSFGTGRLNTEAFFGQGTRLTVV.

This clone has a single count. This chain links TRBV5-6 with TRBJ2-5, with D perhaps given as TRBD1 or TRBD2 (6 bases each). The CDR3 is made up of 15 amino acids. Trimming removed 3 bases at V and 4 bases at J, with 16 bases between. CDR1 and CDR2 from the germline V gene are SGHDT and YYEEEE. CDR3 protein: CASSYLWGARETQYF. The CDR3 nucleotides read TGTGCCAGCAGCTACCTGTGGGGGGCGCGAGAGACCCAGTACTTC.

This CDR3 is CASSTLGGSEAFF. As DNA, the CDR3 is TGTGCCAGCAGCACCCTCGGGGGCTCTGAAGCTTTCTTT. The chain links TRBV7-8 to TRBJ1-1; maybe TRBD1 (6 bases). Trimming removed 5 bases from V and 6 bases from J, with 13 bases in between. The CDR3 has 13 residues. Germline CDR1 is SGHVS and CDR2 is FQNEAQ. Full variable domain (missing parts from reference TRBV7-8 and TRBJ1-1): GAGVSQSPRYKVAKRGQDVALRCDPISGHVSLFWYQQALGQGPEFLTYFQNEAQLDKSGLPSDRFFAERPEGSVSTLKIQRTQQEDSAVYLCASSTLGGSEAFFGQGTRLTVV.

The V call is TRBV5-4, the J call TRBJ1-1; D possibly corresponds to TRBD1 (6 bases). Trimming pared 4 bases from V and 2 bases from J, leaving 12 bases between. The CDR3 consists of 14 residues. Germline V gene data show CDR1 as SGHNT and CDR2 as YYREEE (reference sequence). The DNA of the CDR3 is TGTGCCAGCAGCCTCTGGGGGGCCAACACTGAAGCTTTCTTT. This translates into CASSLWGANTEAFF.

The J gene is TRBJ1-1, the V gene TRBV6-6; 9 bases map to TRBD1. The V segment lost 7 bases and the J segment 5 bases; nucleotides outside the gene matches: 11. CDR3 length: 15 amino acids. CDR1 and CDR2 from the germline V gene are MNHNY and SVGAGI (reference sequence). The CDR3 is CASTLQGQGRTEAFF. The CDR3 bases are TGTGCCAGCACTCTACAGGGACAGGGTCGGACTGAAGCTTTCTTT.

The rearrangement uses TRBV19 and TRBJ1-5; no clear D gene. Germline values: CDR1 LNHDA, CDR2 SQIVND (reference sequence). Trimming pared 1 base from V and 1 base from J, leaving 11 bases between. CDR3 length: 16 amino acids. CDR3 residues: CASSIGPFMSNQPQHF. CDR3 in DNA: TGTGCCAGTAGTATAGGTCCTTTTATGAGCAATCAGCCCCAGCATTTT. The variable domain in full, completed from reference TRBV19 and TRBJ1-5, reads DGGITQSPKYLFRKEGQNVTLSCEQNLNHDAMYWYRQDPGQGLRLIYYSQIVNDFQKGDIAEGYSVSREKKESFPLTVTSAQKNPTAFYLCASSIGPFMSNQPQHFGDGTRLSIL.

J is TRBJ2-3 and V is TRBV29-1; the match to TRBD2 covers 10 bases. J was trimmed by 2 bases and V by 0 bases; bases with no gene match: 8. The CDR3 runs 17 residues. Looked up from germline, CDR1 is SQVTM and CDR2 is ANQGSEA. The CDR3 spells CSVEDQISGGITDTQYF. Written as DNA, the CDR3 is TGCAGCGTTGAAGACCAAATTAGCGGGGGGATCACAGATACGCAGTATTTT.

This chain uses TRBV6-1 with TRBJ2-3; D is perhaps TRBD2 (6 bases). V lost 10 bases, J lost 2 bases, and 13 bases lay in between. Germline V gene sequence: CDR1 MNHNS, CDR2 SASEGT. The CDR3 spans 13 residues. The CDR3 here is CAMSGETTDTQYF. The CDR3 bases are TGTGCCATGTCGGGGGAGACCACAGATACGCAGTATTTT.

This clone was seen more than once but under ten times. This rearrangement joins TRBV11-3 to TRBJ2-7, with a weak D call TRBD2 (6 bases). The germline V gene encodes CDR1 SGHNT and CDR2 YENEEA. This CDR3 is 19 amino acids long. V gave up 5 bases and J gave up 0 bases, with 26 bases separating them. In nucleotides, the CDR3 is TGTGCCAGCAGCCAGGAGGGGCTATCGTACCTCCCCCCCTCCTACGAGCAGTACTTC. Protein product: CASSQEGLSYLPPSYEQYF.

The genes are TRBV16 and TRBJ1-2; D remains ambiguous. The germline gives CDR1 KGHSY, CDR2 FQNENV. The CDR3 sequence is 12 residues long. The germline V and J ends were trimmed by 2 bases and 7 bases, with 8 bases remaining between them. CDR3 nucleotides: TGTGCCAGCAGCCAAAAATGGGTTGGCTACACCTTC. Translated: CASSQKWVGYTF.